This T cell receptor beta chain was sequenced during a study of CD8+ T cells in alopecia areata. Study results and limitations: For lesional scalp, especially alopecia totalis/universalis, clonality was higher than in normal scalp. Resident alphabeta T-cell populations of normal skin are likewise subject to sequencing in scalp samples. Mice gave a clearer picture of TCR sharing than patients did, possibly for HLA-related reasons.

A note on this clone: As yet, its antigen is unknown.

The authors extracted RNA and reverse transcribed it into cDNA as the sequencing template. TCRdb's copy holds only in-frame clones and misses some; the assay was immunoSEQ multiplex PCR. The data show about 200,000 clones, with more than 55% seen just once and 4.5% to 6% held by the top ten. PBMCs served as the source from which CD4+ and CD8+ T cells were sorted. Germline-derived CDR1 and CDR2 are SGHAT and FQNNGV. The ends lost 5 bases at V and 5 bases at J; junction bases unmatched: 14. CDR3 length: 17 residues. This sequence joins TRBV11-2 and TRBJ2-5; TRBD1 aligns across 10 bases. The sequenced sample was CD8+ T cells sorted from blood. The TCR originated in a human donor in good health. CDR3 sequence: CASSLRERTGGRETQYF. CDR3 nucleotides: TGTGCCAGCAGCCTTAGGGAGAGGACAGGGGGACGGGAGACCCAGTACTTC.